This T cell receptor beta chain was found in a study of T-cell memory formation after mild COVID-19. The overall study: Across donors, TCR clusters were largely donor specific.

This clonotype occurred many times. The antigen is not known. TCRdb used MiXCR to reprocess the 5' RACE reads, holding one entry per CDR3 protein. Of 300,000 or so distinct CDR3 sequences in the sample, approximately 15% were seen once. Study-level points and caveats: Cross-reactive memory seemingly joined, as some responding clones were found in pre-infection memory. Clones that contracted from day 15 to 85 had balanced CD4/CD8; later expanders were CD4+ biased. Contracting CD4+ clones sat mainly in CM and EM; CD8+ in EMRA.

V lost 5 bases to trimming and J lost 6 bases; unmatched junction nucleotides: 4. CDR3 length: 13 amino acids. Germline V lookup: CDR1 SGHRS, CDR2 YFSETQ. The TCR sequence derives from a man younger than 35 who had mild COVID-19 (a few samples of this study predate the infection). Cell type and time point are not known. Sequenced material: PBMCs or a T cell subset sorted from them (not recorded which). This chain connects TRBV5-1 to TRBJ2-1; 8 bases match TRBD1. CDR3 DNA sequence: TGCGCCAGCAGTTGGCAGGGGGCCAATGAGCAGTTCTTC. It yields the protein CASSWQGANEQFF.